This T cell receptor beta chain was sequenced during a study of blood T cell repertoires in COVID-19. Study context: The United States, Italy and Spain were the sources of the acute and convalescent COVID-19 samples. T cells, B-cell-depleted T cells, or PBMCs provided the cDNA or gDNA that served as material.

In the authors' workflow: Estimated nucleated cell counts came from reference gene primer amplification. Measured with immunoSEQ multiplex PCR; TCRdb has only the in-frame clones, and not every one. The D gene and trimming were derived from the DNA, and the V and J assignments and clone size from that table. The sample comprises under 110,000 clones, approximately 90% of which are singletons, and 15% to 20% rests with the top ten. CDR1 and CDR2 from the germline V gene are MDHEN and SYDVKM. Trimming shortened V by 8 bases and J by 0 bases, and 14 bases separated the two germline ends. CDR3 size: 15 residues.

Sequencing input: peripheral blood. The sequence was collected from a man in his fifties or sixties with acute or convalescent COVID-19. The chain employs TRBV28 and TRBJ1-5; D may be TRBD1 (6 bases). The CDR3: CASHHQGSSNQPQHF. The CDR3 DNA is TGTGCCAGCCATCACCAGGGGTCTAGCAATCAGCCCCAGCATTTT.